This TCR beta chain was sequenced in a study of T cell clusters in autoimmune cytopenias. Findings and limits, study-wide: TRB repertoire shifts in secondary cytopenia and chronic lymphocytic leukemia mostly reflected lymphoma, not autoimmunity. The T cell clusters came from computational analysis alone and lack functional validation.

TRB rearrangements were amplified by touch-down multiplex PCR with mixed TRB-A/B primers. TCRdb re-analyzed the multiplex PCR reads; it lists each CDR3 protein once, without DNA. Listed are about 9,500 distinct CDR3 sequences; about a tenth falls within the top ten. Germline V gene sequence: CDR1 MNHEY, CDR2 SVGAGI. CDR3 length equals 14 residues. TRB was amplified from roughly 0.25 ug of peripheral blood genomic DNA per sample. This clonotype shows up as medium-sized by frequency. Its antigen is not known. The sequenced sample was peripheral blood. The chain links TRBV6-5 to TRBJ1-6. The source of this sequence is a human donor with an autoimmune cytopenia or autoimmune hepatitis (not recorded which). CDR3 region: CASSKSSYNSPLHF.